This T cell receptor beta chain was recorded in a study of shared clonotypes between healthy human individuals. General study results and limits: The authors sampled blood alone, and tissue repertoires likely differ.

The assay ran at deep level. Method: immunoSEQ multiplex PCR; TCRdb's copy keeps in-frame clones and lacks some. The table shows fewer than 600,000 clones, with around 79% occurring only once. The healthy adult donors were HIV-negative and reported no recent acute infections or vaccinations. Those who donated, Caucasian adults without exception, all lived in Nashville, Tennessee. The CDR3 spans 16 residues. Germline V gene sequence: CDR1 MRHNA, CDR2 SNTAGT. The J segment lost 6 bases and the V segment lost 6 bases, leaving 10 bases of the junction unmatched. In the case of this clone: The antigen remains unidentified.

The chain uses TRBV6-4 and TRBJ2-2; 10 bases fit TRBD1. The clonotype originates from a middle-aged woman in good health. Some clones in this sample may be carry-over from other donors' samples. Sequences were obtained from PBMCs. For the CDR3, the DNA is TGTGCCAGCAGCGCCAAGACAGGGGGCGCCGCCGGGGAGCTGTTTTTT. It codes for CASSAKTGGAAGELFF.